This TCR beta chain was sequenced for a study of tumor and adjacent non-tumor tissue in lung cancer. At the level of the study: Around 4.5 million productive TCRbeta reads were obtained per sample on average. General observations from the study: In normal lung, the top 100 clones were significantly more dominant than in tumor. Compared with tumor, normal lung showed significantly lower TCR diversity.

The CDR3 runs to 15 residues. Germline loops: CDR1 ENHRY, CDR2 SYGVKD. RNA was extracted from bulk tissue without any cell sorting. More than 3 cm separated this lung sample from the edge of the tumor. Donors were chemotherapy-naive, newly diagnosed lung cancer surgical patients in China, August–late 2014. The library came from three nested PCR rounds adapted from ARM-PCR protocols. TCRdb reprocessed the multiplex PCR reads with MiXCR, giving one entry per CDR3 protein. There are around 80,000 distinct CDR3 sequences in the sample; approximately 82% occur only once, and 40% lies in the top ten. As to this clonotype: The antigen is undetermined. One end of the junction is discordant with germline, which a read error may explain.

The specimen was distant non-tumor lung tissue. This sequence was found in a man between 70 and 80 years old with non-small cell lung cancer. The chain uses TRBV10-3 and TRBJ2-1; D gene unclear. DNA for the CDR3: TGTGCCATCAGCCAAAAGGGTAGCTCCTACAATGAGCAGCCCTTC. Protein sequence: CAISQKGSSYNEQPF.